The 25 T cell receptor beta chains below all came from one sample that was sequenced in a study of STAT3 mutations in large granular lymphocyte leukemia. General study points: Every T-cell large granular lymphocyte leukemia patient had at least one immunodominant TCR beta clonotype.

The antigens for these receptors are not known. Measured with immunoSEQ multiplex PCR; TCRdb has only the in-frame clones, and not every one. The sample lists approximately 15,000 clones, about 92% occurring once. The specimen sequenced was peripheral blood mononuclear cells. These receptors were collected from a man aged 35 to 55 with T-cell large granular lymphocyte leukemia. Some clones in this sample may be carry-over from other donors' samples.

V is TRBV7-9 and J is TRBJ1-5, with D hard to call. CDR3 length: 14 amino acids. V lost 0 bases and J lost 5, with 8 bases in between. Germline V gene sequence: CDR1 SEHNR, CDR2 FQNEAQ (reference sequence). The CDR3 loop is CASSLAGRHQPQHF. The CDR3 DNA follows: TGTGCCAGCAGCTTAGCAGGGCGGCATCAGCCCCAGCATTTT.

The chain employs TRBV5-6 and TRBJ2-2; no clear D. The CDR3 is made up of 13 amino acids. With 1 base removed from V and 2 bases from J, the gap between germline ends came to 3 bases. Germline lookup yields CDR1 SGHDT and CDR2 YYEEEE. CDR3 sequence reads: CASSLYNTGELFF. CDR3 in DNA: TGTGCCAGCAGCTTGTACAACACCGGGGAGCTGTTTTTT.

The V gene is TRBV11-2, the J gene TRBJ2-5, with D perhaps TRBD1 (6 bases). The V end lost 3 bases, the J end lost 1 base, and 9 bases lay between the germline ends. The length of the CDR3 is 14 residues. Germline-derived CDR1 and CDR2 are SGHAT and FQNNGV. The CDR3 nucleotides read TGTGCCAGCAGCTTTTGGGACACCCAAGAGACCCAGTACTTC. It codes for CASSFWDTQETQYF.

As to this clone: One end of the junction is discordant with germline, which a read error may explain. V and J are TRBV27 and TRBJ2-7; D is ambiguous. There are 15 residues in the CDR3. CDR1 MNHEY and CDR2 SMNVEV come from the germline V gene (reference sequence). This CDR3 is CASSESGSGAYEQYF. CDR3 coding DNA: TGCGCCAGCAGTGAGTCGGGTTCCGGAGCCTACGAGCAGTACTTC.

The rearrangement uses TRBV7-2 and TRBJ1-1; a weak D match, TRBD1 (5 bases). The CDR3 covers 16 residues. V was clipped by 2 bases and J by 1 base, with 14 bases between them. CDR1 and CDR2 from the germline V gene are SGHTA and FQGNSA. The CDR3 spells CASSLLSTGPNTEAFF. In nucleotides, the CDR3 is TGTGCCAGCAGCTTACTTAGCACAGGTCCGAACACTGAAGCTTTCTTT.

V gene TRBV7-9 combines with J gene TRBJ1-1; a possible D gene is TRBD1 (5 bases). The CDR3 has 14 amino acids. Germline V gene data show CDR1 as SEHNR and CDR2 as FQNEAQ (reference sequence). V shed 1 base and J shed 0 bases, with 6 bases lying between them. The CDR3, as DNA: TGTGCCAGCAGCTTAGGGGGCATGAACACTGAAGCTTTCTTT. It codes for CASSLGGMNTEAFF.

The V and J genes are TRBV29-1 and TRBJ1-1; no firm D call. Germline V lookup: CDR1 SQVTM, CDR2 ANQGSEA. The CDR3 is made up of 13 amino acids. The V end was cut by 7 bases, the J end by 4 bases, with 16 bases between. Here the CDR3 DNA reads TGCAGCGGACGGCGGGCGGGAGGCACTGAAGCTTTCTTT. Its translation is CSGRRAGGTEAFF. Full variable domain (outside the CDR3, taken from reference TRBV29-1 and TRBJ1-1): SAVISQKPSRDICQRGTSLTIQCQVDSQVTMMFWYRQQPGQSLTLIATANQGSEATYESGFVIDKFPISRPNLTFSTLTVSNMSPEDSSIYLCSGRRAGGTEAFFGQGTRLTVV.

The CDR3 sequence: CASSRTLNEKLFF. The DNA for the CDR3 is TGTGCCAGCAGCCGGACACTTAATGAAAAACTGTTTTTT. The chain employs TRBV7-2 and TRBJ1-4; D perhaps matches TRBD1 (5 bases). The CDR3 consists of 13 residues. V lost 5 bases to trimming and J lost 4 bases, with 8 bases between them. Germline V gene sequence: CDR1 SGHTA, CDR2 FQGNSA.

This sequence joins TRBV10-3 and TRBJ1-2, with D possibly matching TRBD1 (5 bases). V was clipped by 3 bases and J by 8 bases, with 10 bases between them. The V gene's germline CDR1 is ENHRY and CDR2 SYGVKD. This CDR3 comprises 12 residues. CDR3 bases: TGTGCCATCAGTGAAGGGCAGGGCGGCTACACCTTC. This encodes CAISEGQGGYTF.

This rearrangement joins TRBV7-2 to TRBJ1-6; no firm D call. This CDR3 has 14 residues. Trimming removed 1 base at V and 9 bases at J, with 10 bases between. The V gene's germline CDR1 is SGHTA and CDR2 FQGNSA. CDR3 nucleotides: TGTGCCAGCAGCTTAGGTCGGGCAAGTTCACCCCTCCACTTT. Its translation is CASSLGRASSPLHF.

The chain uses TRBV4-3 and TRBJ2-7; D remains unclear. The germline CDR1 and CDR2 sequences are LGHNA and YSLEER. Trimming removed 4 bases from V and 9 bases from J, with 16 bases in between. The CDR3 extends over 13 amino acids. CDR3 protein: CASSRYSGSGQYF. The CDR3 DNA reads TGCGCCAGCAGCCGGTACAGTGGGTCGGGGCAGTACTTC.

The V and J genes are TRBV7-9 and TRBJ1-4; 10 bases match TRBD1. The CDR3 has 16 residues. Germline assignment: CDR1 SEHNR and CDR2 FQNEAQ (reference sequence). J was trimmed by 10 bases and V by 2 bases; bases with no gene match: 10. The CDR3 here is CASSLSVGTGDGKLFF. The CDR3 DNA follows: TGTGCCAGCAGCTTATCTGTAGGGACAGGGGACGGAAAACTGTTTTTT.

This rearrangement joins TRBV28 to TRBJ1-2; no firm D call. CDR3 length: 11 residues. Trimming stripped 6 bases from V and 4 bases from J, with 6 bases between. Per germline, CDR1 MDHEN and CDR2 SYDVKM. The CDR3 DNA follows: TGTGCCAGCAGATCCAGCTATGGCTACACCTTC. It is translated as CASRSSYGYTF.

This clone occurred once. The gene calls are TRBV29-1 and TRBJ2-3, with D perhaps matching TRBD2 (7 bases). Between the trimmed V and J ends, which lost 6 bases and 4 bases, there was a span of 23 bases. Germline CDR1 and CDR2: SQVTM and ANQGSEA. The CDR3 covers 16 residues. The CDR3 DNA follows: TGCAGCGTCGCTGGGAGGGGAGGGGGGCCTTCAGATACGCAGTATTTT. It translates to CSVAGRGGGPSDTQYF.

The rearrangement links TRBV7-8 to TRBJ1-1, with 7 bases that match TRBD1. The germline CDR1 and CDR2 sequences are SGHVS and FQNEAQ. V lost 4 bases, J lost 5 bases, and 4 bases stayed unmatched. The CDR3 is 13 residues long. CDR3 sequence: CASSSDRETEAFF. CDR3 in DNA: TGTGCCAGCAGCTCTGACAGGGAAACTGAAGCTTTCTTT. Full variable domain (rest looked up from reference TRBV7-8 and TRBJ1-1): GAGVSQSPRYKVAKRGQDVALRCDPISGHVSLFWYQQALGQGPEFLTYFQNEAQLDKSGLPSDRFFAERPEGSVSTLKIQRTQQEDSAVYLCASSSDRETEAFFGQGTRLTVV.

This clone occurred once. The chain joins TRBV4-3 to TRBJ1-6; D is undetermined. Germline V gene lookup returns CDR1 LGHNA and CDR2 YSLEER. The length of the CDR3 is 15 residues. The germline V and J ends were trimmed by 0 bases and 9 bases, with 12 bases remaining between them. The CDR3 nucleotides are TGCGCCAGCAGCCAAGAGGAGACATACGGTTCACCCCTCCACTTT. This codes for CASSQEETYGSPLHF.

This clone occurred a few times. The chain recombines TRBV6-6 with TRBJ1-2, with TRBD1 matching over 10 bases. The CDR3 consists of 14 residues. CDR1 and CDR2 (germline): MNHNY, SVGAGI (reference sequence). Germline trimming cut 7 bases from V and 4 bases from J; bases unmatched to any gene: 6. For the CDR3, the DNA is TGTGCCAGCAAAGGGACAGGGGAGAGCTATGGCTACACCTTC. Translated: CASKGTGESYGYTF.

The V and J genes are TRBV4-1 and TRBJ1-2; 10 positions match TRBD1. CDR3 size: 16 residues. V lost 4 bases, J lost 0 bases, and 5 bases stayed unmatched. Germline V gene sequence: CDR1 MGHRA, CDR2 YSYEKL. The CDR3: CASSPDRGRSNYGYTF. The DNA for the CDR3 is TGCGCCAGCAGCCCGGACAGGGGGAGATCTAACTATGGCTACACCTTC.

The chain joins TRBV11-2 to TRBJ2-7; 9 bases line up with TRBD2. The CDR3 spans 16 residues. J was trimmed by 1 base and V by 5 bases; bases with no gene match: 9. Germline CDR1 reads SGHAT; CDR2 reads FQNNGV. The CDR3 DNA reads as TGTGCCAGCAGCAGAACTCTAGCGGGGATTTCCTACGAGCAGTACTTC. Translation gives CASSRTLAGISYEQYF.

This chain uses TRBV18 with TRBJ1-1, with 7 bases identical to TRBD1. Germline V lookup: CDR1 KGHSH, CDR2 LQKENI. CDR3 length equals 13 residues. The V segment lost 6 bases and the J segment 10 bases; nucleotides outside the gene matches: 11. The CDR3 is CASSRGQEAGAFF. The CDR3, as DNA: TGTGCCAGCTCCCGAGGACAGGAAGCAGGAGCTTTCTTT.

The rearrangement joins TRBV5-4 to TRBJ1-1, with 9 bases fitting TRBD1. Per germline, CDR1 SGHNT and CDR2 YYREEE (reference sequence). The CDR3 sequence is 14 residues long. J gave up 9 bases and V 4 bases, and 10 bases lay outside the gene matches. In DNA, the CDR3 is TGTGCCAGCAGCCAGGGGGGGGACAGGGCTAAAGCTTTCTTT. This gives the protein CASSQGGDRAKAFF.

V and J are TRBV6-5 and TRBJ1-2; D might be TRBD1 (5 bases). Germline values: CDR1 MNHEY, CDR2 SVGAGI. V lost 0 bases and J 4 bases, leaving 9 bases between the germline ends. The length of the CDR3 is 14 residues. The CDR3 loop reads CASSYSVGGYGYTF. Here the CDR3 DNA reads TGTGCCAGCAGTTACTCGGTCGGGGGCTATGGCTACACCTTC.

The chain combines TRBV30 with TRBJ2-7, with a tentative D call TRBD1 (5 bases). CDR1 and CDR2 (germline): GTSNPN, SVGIG (reference sequence). The ends were cut back, 1 base at V and 6 bases at J, with 16 bases in the middle. This CDR3 is built from 14 residues. CDR3 protein: CAWSGMWTTSEQYF. CDR3 bases: TGTGCCTGGAGTGGAATGTGGACAACCAGCGAGCAGTACTTC. Supplemented by reference TRBV30 and TRBJ2-7, the full variable domain reads SQTIHQWPATLVQPVGSPLSLECTVEGTSNPNLYWYRQAAGRGLQLLFYSVGIGQISSEVPQNLSASRPQDRQFILSSKKLLLSDSGFYLCAWSGMWTTSEQYFGPGTRLTVT.

In DNA, the CDR3 is TGTGCCAGCAGCGGAATACAGGGGGGGGTCAACACCATATATTTT. Translating gives CASSGIQGGVNTIYF. The chain carries TRBV5-5 and TRBJ1-3, with TRBD1 matching 8 bases. V shed 4 bases and J 7 bases; nucleotides not matched to a gene: 10. Germline V gives CDR1 SGHKS, CDR2 YYEKEE (reference sequence). The CDR3 spans 15 residues.

The chain carries TRBV6-5 and TRBJ2-3; 9 bases map to TRBD1. V dropped 7 bases and J dropped 2; count of bases not matched to a gene: 7. CDR3 length: 15 residues. The V gene's germline CDR1 is MNHEY and CDR2 SVGAGI. The DNA of the CDR3 is TGTGCCAGCAACCAGGGACAGGGAATCACAGATACGCAGTATTTT. Residues: CASNQGQGITDTQYF.